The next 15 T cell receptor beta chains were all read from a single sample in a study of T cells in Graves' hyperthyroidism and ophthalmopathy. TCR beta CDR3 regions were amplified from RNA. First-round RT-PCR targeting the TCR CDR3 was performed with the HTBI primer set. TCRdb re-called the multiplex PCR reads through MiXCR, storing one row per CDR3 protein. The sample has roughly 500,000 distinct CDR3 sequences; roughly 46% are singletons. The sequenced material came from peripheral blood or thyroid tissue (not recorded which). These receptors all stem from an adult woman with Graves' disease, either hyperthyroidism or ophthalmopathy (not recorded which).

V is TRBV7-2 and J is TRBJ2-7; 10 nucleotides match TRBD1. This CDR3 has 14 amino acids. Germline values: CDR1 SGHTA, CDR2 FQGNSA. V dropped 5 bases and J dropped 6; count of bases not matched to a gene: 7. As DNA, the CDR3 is TGTGCCAGCAGCAAGGGACAGGGGAGGTTCGAGCAGTACTTC. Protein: CASSKGQGRFEQYF.

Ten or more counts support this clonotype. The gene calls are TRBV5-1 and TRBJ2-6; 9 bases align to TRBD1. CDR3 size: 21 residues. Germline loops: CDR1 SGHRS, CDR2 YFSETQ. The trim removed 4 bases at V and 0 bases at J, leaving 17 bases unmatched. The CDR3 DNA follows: TGCGCCAGCAGCCACGAAGATCAGCCCGGGACAGGGACCTCTGGGGCCAACGTCCTGACTTTC. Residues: CASSHEDQPGTGTSGANVLTF.

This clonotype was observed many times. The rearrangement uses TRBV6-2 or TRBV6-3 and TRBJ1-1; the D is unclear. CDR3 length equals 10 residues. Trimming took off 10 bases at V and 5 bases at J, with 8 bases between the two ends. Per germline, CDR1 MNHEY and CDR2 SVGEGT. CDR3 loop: CATGMTEAFF. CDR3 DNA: TGTGCCACGGGAATGACTGAAGCTTTCTTT.

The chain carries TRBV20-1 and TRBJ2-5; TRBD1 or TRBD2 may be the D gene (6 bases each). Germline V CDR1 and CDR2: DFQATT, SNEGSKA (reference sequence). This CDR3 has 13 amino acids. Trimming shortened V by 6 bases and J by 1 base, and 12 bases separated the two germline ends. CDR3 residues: CSATRGGQETQYF. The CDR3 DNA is TGCAGTGCCACCAGGGGAGGCCAAGAGACCCAGTACTTC.

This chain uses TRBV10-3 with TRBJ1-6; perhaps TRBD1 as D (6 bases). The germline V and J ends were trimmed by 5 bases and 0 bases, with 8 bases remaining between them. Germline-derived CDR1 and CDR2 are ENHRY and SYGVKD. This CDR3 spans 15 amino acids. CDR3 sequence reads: CAISLRGSYNSPLHF. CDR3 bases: TGTGCCATCAGTCTCAGGGGCTCCTATAATTCACCCCTCCACTTT.

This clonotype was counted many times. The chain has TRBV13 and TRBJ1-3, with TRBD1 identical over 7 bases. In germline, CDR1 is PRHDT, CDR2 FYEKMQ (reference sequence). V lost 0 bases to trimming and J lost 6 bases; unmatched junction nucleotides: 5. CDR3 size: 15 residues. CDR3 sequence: CASSLGQGYINTIYF. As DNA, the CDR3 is TGTGCCAGCAGCTTAGGACAGGGGTACATAAACACCATATATTTT.

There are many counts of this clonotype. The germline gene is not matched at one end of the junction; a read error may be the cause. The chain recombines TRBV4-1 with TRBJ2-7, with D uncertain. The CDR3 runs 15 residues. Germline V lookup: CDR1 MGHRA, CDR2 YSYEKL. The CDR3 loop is CASSQVRSFRAPSDF. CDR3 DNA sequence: TGCGCCAGCAGCCAAGTTAGATCCTTCCGAGCGCCATCGGACTTC.

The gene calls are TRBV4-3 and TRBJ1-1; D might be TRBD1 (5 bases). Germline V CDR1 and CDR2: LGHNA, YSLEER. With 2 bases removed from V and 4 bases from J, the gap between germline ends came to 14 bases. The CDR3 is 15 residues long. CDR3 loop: CASSQPDTLGTEAFF. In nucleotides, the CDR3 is TGCGCCAGCAGCCAACCGGACACCTTGGGCACTGAAGCTTTCTTT.

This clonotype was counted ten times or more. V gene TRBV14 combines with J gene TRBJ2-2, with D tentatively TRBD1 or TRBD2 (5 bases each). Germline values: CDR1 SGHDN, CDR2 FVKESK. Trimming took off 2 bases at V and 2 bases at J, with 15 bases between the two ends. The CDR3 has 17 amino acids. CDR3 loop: CASSQFVWGSNTGELFF. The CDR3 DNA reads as TGTGCCAGCAGCCAATTCGTTTGGGGGTCTAACACCGGGGAGCTGTTTTTT. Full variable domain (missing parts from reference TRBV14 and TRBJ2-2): EAGVTQFPSHSVIEKGQTVTLRCDPISGHDNLYWYRRVMGKEIKFLLHFVKESKQDESGMPNNRFLAERTGGTYSTLKVQPAELEDSGVYFCASSQFVWGSNTGELFFGEGSRLTVL.

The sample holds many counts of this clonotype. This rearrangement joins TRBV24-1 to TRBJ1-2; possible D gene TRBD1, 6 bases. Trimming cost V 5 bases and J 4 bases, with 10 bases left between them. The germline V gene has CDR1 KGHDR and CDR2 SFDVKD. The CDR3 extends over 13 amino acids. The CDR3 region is CATSVTGSYGYTF. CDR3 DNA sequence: TGTGCCACCAGTGTTACAGGGTCCTATGGCTACACCTTC.

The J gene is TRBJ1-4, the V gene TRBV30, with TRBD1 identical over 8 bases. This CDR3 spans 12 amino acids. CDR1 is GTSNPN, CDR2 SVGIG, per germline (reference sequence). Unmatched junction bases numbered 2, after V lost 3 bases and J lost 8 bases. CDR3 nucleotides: TGTGCCTGGAGGGGGGACAGGGAAAAACTGTTTTTT. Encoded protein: CAWRGDREKLFF.

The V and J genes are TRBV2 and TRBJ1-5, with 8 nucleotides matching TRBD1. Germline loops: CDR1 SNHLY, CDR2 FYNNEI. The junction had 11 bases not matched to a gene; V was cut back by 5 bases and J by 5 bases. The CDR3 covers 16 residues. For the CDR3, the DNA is TGTGCCAGCAGTCGGACAGGGACGATCCCAGATCAGCCCCAGCATTTT. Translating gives CASSRTGTIPDQPQHF.

CDR3 amino acids: CASSEEGAGKKPLHF. CDR3 sequence (DNA): TGTGCCAGCAGTGAAGAAGGAGCAGGGAAAAAGCCCCTCCACTTT. The rearrangement links TRBV2 to TRBJ1-6; possible D gene TRBD1, 5 bases. CDR1 and CDR2 (germline): SNHLY, FYNNEI. V was shortened by 1 base and J by 13 bases, with 17 bases between the two germline ends. This CDR3 spans 15 amino acids. Full variable domain (outside the CDR3, taken from reference TRBV2 and TRBJ1-6): EPEVTQTPSHQVTQMGQEVILRCVPISNHLYFYWYRQILGQKVEFLVSFYNNEISEKSEIFDDQFSVERPDGSNFTLKIRSTKLEDSAMYFCASSEEGAGKKPLHFGNGTRLTVT.

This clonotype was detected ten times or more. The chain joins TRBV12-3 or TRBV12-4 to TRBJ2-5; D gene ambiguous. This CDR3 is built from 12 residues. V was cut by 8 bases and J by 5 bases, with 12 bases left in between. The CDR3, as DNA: TGTGCCAGCGGCCCGGGTGCGGAGACCCAGTACTTC. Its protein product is CASGPGAETQYF.

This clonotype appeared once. CDR3 residues: CASSLFGQGAQETQYF. For the CDR3, the DNA is TGTGCCAGCAGTTTGTTTGGACAGGGGGCCCAAGAGACCCAGTACTTC. The chain joins TRBV12-3 or TRBV12-4 to TRBJ2-5; 11 bases match TRBD1. This CDR3 has 16 amino acids. J was trimmed by 1 base and V by 3 bases; bases with no gene match: 4.